These 28 T cell receptor beta chains share one sample of origin, sequenced in a study of blood T cell repertoires in COVID-19. Profiling relied on immunoSEQ multiplex PCR, and the TCRdb table lists in-frame clones only, not all of them. The profile shows about 50,000 clones, under 85% of them singletons. Sequenced input: peripheral blood. These receptors all stem from a man between 40 and 49 years old with acute or convalescent COVID-19.

CDR3 sequence reads: CASRFTGTQETQYF. DNA of the CDR3: TGTGCCAGCAGATTCACGGGTACTCAAGAGACCCAGTACTTC. The rearrangement links TRBV2 to TRBJ2-5; D is unclear. This CDR3 has 14 residues. Germline CDR1 is SNHLY and CDR2 is FYNNEI. The ends were cut back, 6 bases at V and 2 bases at J, with 13 bases in the middle.

This chain joins TRBV7-8 and TRBJ2-7; D possibly corresponds to TRBD1 (5 bases). Deletions cut 5 bases from V and 6 bases from J, with 20 bases between. Germline loops: CDR1 SGHVS, CDR2 FQNEAQ. This CDR3 spans 15 amino acids. CDR3 loop: CASSTVNGRQGEQYF. DNA for the CDR3: TGTGCCAGCAGCACCGTTAATGGAAGGCAGGGCGAGCAGTACTTC. Filled out from reference TRBV7-8 and TRBJ2-7, the complete variable domain reads GAGVSQSPRYKVAKRGQDVALRCDPISGHVSLFWYQQALGQGPEFLTYFQNEAQLDKSGLPSDRFFAERPEGSVSTLKIQRTQQEDSAVYLCASSTVNGRQGEQYFGPGTRLTVT.

The genes are TRBV9 and TRBJ2-1; weak D call: TRBD1 (6 bases). Germline CDR1 SGDLS, CDR2 YYNGEE. The V end was cut by 0 bases, the J end by 7 bases, with 11 bases between. The CDR3 contains 14 residues. CDR3 residues: CASSVEQGRNEQFF. The CDR3 DNA reads TGTGCCAGCAGCGTAGAACAGGGTCGGAATGAGCAGTTCTTC.

The CDR3 region is CASSLLGGARNEQFF. CDR3 DNA sequence: TGTGCCAGCAGCTTACTTGGCGGGGCGCGGAATGAGCAGTTCTTC. The chain couples TRBV11-3 to TRBJ2-1, with a tentative D call TRBD2 (6 bases). The V gene's germline CDR1 is SGHNT and CDR2 YENEEA. CDR3 length: 15 amino acids. V lost 2 bases and J 7 bases, leaving 15 bases between the germline ends.

The CDR3 region is CASSFKSGNTIYF. CDR3 nucleotide sequence: TGTGCCAGCAGCTTTAAGAGTGGAAACACCATATATTTT. The chain has TRBV5-4 and TRBJ1-3; unclear D gene. Trimming pared 2 bases from V and 3 bases from J, leaving 6 bases between. This CDR3 contains 13 residues. CDR1 and CDR2 from the germline V gene are SGHNT and YYREEE (reference sequence).

CDR3: CASSYFWTSGRASSYNEQFF. The CDR3 DNA sequence: TGTGCCAGCAGTTACTTTTGGACTAGCGGGAGGGCGAGCTCCTACAATGAGCAGTTCTTC. This chain joins TRBV6-2 or TRBV6-3 and TRBJ2-1; 15 bases line up with TRBD2. The CDR3 consists of 20 residues. Per germline, CDR1 MNHEY and CDR2 SVGEGT. The ends lost 1 base at V and 0 bases at J; junction bases unmatched: 7.

This clone has just a few counts. The chain is built from TRBV19 and TRBJ1-1; D gene uncertain. The CDR3 sequence is 15 residues long. The V gene's germline CDR1 is LNHDA and CDR2 SQIVND (reference sequence). Trimming shortened V by 7 bases and J by 6 bases, and 21 bases separated the two germline ends. The CDR3 sequence is CASNPSATMLAEAFF. CDR3 nucleotides: TGTGCCAGTAACCCTAGTGCTACCATGTTGGCTGAAGCTTTCTTT.

The rearrangement joins TRBV18 to TRBJ2-7; TRBD2 matches at 7 bases. Germline-derived CDR1 and CDR2 are KGHSH and LQKENI. The V gene end was trimmed by 6 bases and the J gene end by 6 bases; junction bases not matched to a gene: 23. The CDR3 is made up of 18 amino acids. The CDR3 region is CASSPLHTTSAAFGEQYF. The CDR3 DNA sequence: TGTGCCAGCTCGCCGCTACATACTACTAGCGCCGCCTTCGGCGAGCAGTACTTC.

This sequence joins TRBV5-4 and TRBJ2-1; TRBD2 agrees at 7 bases. The germline V gene has CDR1 SGHNT and CDR2 YYREEE (reference sequence). The CDR3 totals 15 residues. V lost 0 bases to trimming and J lost 5 bases; unmatched junction nucleotides: 5. CDR3 loop: CASSLEPSGDNEQFF. CDR3 in DNA: TGTGCCAGCAGCTTGGAGCCTAGCGGAGACAATGAGCAGTTCTTC.

V and J are TRBV2 and TRBJ1-2; 8 bases match TRBD1. This CDR3 contains 14 residues. Germline values: CDR1 SNHLY, CDR2 FYNNEI. The ends lost 6 bases at V and 3 bases at J; junction bases unmatched: 6. The CDR3 DNA sequence: TGTGCCAGCAGGATGACAGGGGTGGACTATGGCTACACCTTC. Residues: CASRMTGVDYGYTF.

The chain has TRBV5-1 and TRBJ1-3; D unresolved. The CDR3 contains 14 residues. V shed 4 bases and J shed 0 bases, with 8 bases lying between them. Germline V gene sequence: CDR1 SGHRS, CDR2 YFSETQ. The CDR3: CASSGGYSGNTIYF. CDR3 nucleotide sequence: TGCGCCAGCAGCGGAGGGTACTCTGGAAACACCATATATTTT.

CDR3 region: CASIVGAGVTNTEAFF. The CDR3 region has the DNA TGTGCCAGCATCGTTGGAGCCGGGGTAACGAACACTGAAGCTTTCTTT. The chain couples TRBV5-4 to TRBJ1-1; D unresolved. CDR3 length: 16 residues. Germline CDR1 SGHNT, CDR2 YYREEE (reference sequence). Trimming took 6 bases from V and 1 from J, leaving 19 bases between them.

The rearrangement links TRBV9 to TRBJ2-3; D not resolved. The CDR3 runs to 14 residues. Germline V gives CDR1 SGDLS, CDR2 YYNGEE. V lost 0 bases and J 2 bases, leaving 7 bases between the germline ends. The CDR3 protein is CASSVDGFTDTQYF. As DNA, the CDR3 is TGTGCCAGCAGCGTAGACGGGTTCACAGATACGCAGTATTTT.

The chain combines TRBV3-1 (or the pseudogene TRBV3-2) with TRBJ1-1; possibly TRBD1 for D (5 bases). V was trimmed by 5 bases and J by 0 bases, leaving 13 bases between them. The CDR3 runs to 15 residues. Germline loops: CDR1 LGHDT, CDR2 YNNKEL (reference sequence). CDR3: CASSDRQRVNTEAFF. The CDR3 nucleotides read TGTGCCAGCAGCGATAGACAGCGAGTGAACACTGAAGCTTTCTTT.

This chain joins TRBV7-8 and TRBJ1-3; a possible D gene is TRBD1 (5 bases). Trimming pared 5 bases from V and 0 bases from J, leaving 11 bases between. The germline CDR1 and CDR2 sequences are SGHVS and FQNEAQ. The CDR3 consists of 15 residues. For the CDR3, the DNA is TGTGCCAGCAGCCCCAGACAGTCCTCTGGAAACACCATATATTTT. It encodes CASSPRQSSGNTIYF.

The chain employs TRBV4-2 and TRBJ2-1; 10 bases are shared with TRBD2. Germline CDR1 is LGHNA and CDR2 is YNFKEQ. Trimming removed 6 bases from V and 7 bases from J; junction bases left unmatched: 12. The CDR3 is 16 amino acids. CDR3 coding DNA: TGTGCCAGCAGTTCCCTAGCGGGAGATACCCTGAATGAGCAGTTCTTC. This codes for CASSSLAGDTLNEQFF.

The chain couples TRBV5-5 to TRBJ1-5; no clear D gene. Trimming took off 4 bases at V and 6 bases at J, with 8 bases between the two ends. Germline V gene sequence: CDR1 SGHKS, CDR2 YYEKEE (reference sequence). This CDR3 region has 12 residues. This chain's CDR3 is CASSHRGQPQHF. The CDR3 DNA is TGTGCCAGCAGCCACCGCGGTCAGCCCCAGCATTTT.

This chain links TRBV9 with TRBJ2-3, with 7 bases identical to TRBD2. After removal of 1 base from V and 4 bases from J, the junction contained 9 bases not matched to a gene. This CDR3 is built from 16 residues. The germline V gene encodes CDR1 SGDLS and CDR2 YYNGEE. CDR3 sequence: CASSVLPAGRADTQYF. CDR3 sequence (DNA): TGTGCCAGCAGCGTACTACCAGCGGGAAGGGCAGATACGCAGTATTTT.

CDR3 residues: CASSLDRTRRTEAFF. Written as DNA, the CDR3 is TGTGCCAGCAGCTTAGATCGGACTCGAAGGACTGAAGCTTTCTTT. The rearrangement links TRBV11-2 to TRBJ1-1; D is ambiguous. Germline V gene lookup returns CDR1 SGHAT and CDR2 FQNNGV. The CDR3 contains 15 residues. The V and J ends lost 0 bases and 5 bases respectively, with 13 bases between them.

The V gene is TRBV30, the J gene TRBJ1-6, with D possibly matching TRBD1 (6 bases). Germline CDR1 is GTSNPN and CDR2 is SVGIG (reference sequence). V lost 1 base and J lost 5, with 9 bases in between. This CDR3 is built from 14 residues. The CDR3 nucleotides read TGTGCCTGGAGTGGGGACACTAATAATTCACCCCTCCACTTT. Amino acid sequence: CAWSGDTNNSPLHF.

The J gene is TRBJ1-2, the V gene TRBV3-1 (or the pseudogene TRBV3-2), with 11 bases lining up with TRBD1. There are 16 residues in the CDR3. Looked up from germline, CDR1 is LGHDT and CDR2 is YNNKEL (reference sequence). After removal of 3 bases from V and 7 bases from J, the junction contained 10 bases not matched to a gene. CDR3 nucleotide sequence: TGTGCCAGCAGCCAGAGGGAGGGGGACAGGGGGTCTGGCTACACCTTC. Translated, it gives CASSQREGDRGSGYTF.

The chain couples TRBV11-2 to TRBJ2-5, with 11 bases matching TRBD2. Trimming cost V 10 bases and J 1 base; bases outside gene matches: 8. This CDR3 has 15 amino acids. From germline, CDR1 is SGHAT and CDR2 FQNNGV. The CDR3 sequence: CATKETSGTQETQYF. The DNA of the CDR3 is TGTGCCACTAAGGAGACTAGCGGGACCCAAGAGACCCAGTACTTC.

V is TRBV6-5 and J is TRBJ2-2; 8 bases align to TRBD2. This CDR3 has 16 amino acids. The germline CDR1 and CDR2 sequences are MNHEY and SVGAGI. J gave up 2 bases and V 0 bases, and 2 bases lay outside the gene matches. The CDR3 spells CASSYSGLANTGELFF. The CDR3 nucleotides read TGTGCCAGCAGTTACTCTGGACTAGCTAACACCGGGGAGCTGTTTTTT.

The genes are TRBV11-3 and TRBJ2-2; TRBD1 is a possible D gene (5 bases). Germline assignment: CDR1 SGHNT and CDR2 YENEEA. The length of the CDR3 is 15 residues. V dropped 3 bases and J dropped 5 bases, with 13 bases sitting between them. CDR3 sequence (DNA): TGTGCCAGCAGCTTCGACATCCAGGGTACCGGGGAGCTGTTTTTT. Translation: CASSFDIQGTGELFF.

The chain links TRBV29-1 to TRBJ2-1, with TRBD2 identical over 7 bases. The trim removed 3 bases at V and 7 bases at J, leaving 6 bases unmatched. CDR3 size: 13 residues. Germline V gives CDR1 SQVTM, CDR2 ANQGSEA. CDR3 in amino acids: CSVDGGERNEQFF. The CDR3 nucleotides read TGCAGCGTTGATGGGGGGGAAAGGAATGAGCAGTTCTTC.

The chain joins TRBV28 to TRBJ1-4; possible D gene TRBD1, 5 bases. The CDR3 consists of 15 residues. Germline V gene lookup returns CDR1 MDHEN and CDR2 SYDVKM. The V end lost 5 bases, the J end lost 8 bases, and 18 bases lay between the germline ends. The CDR3 DNA reads TGTGCCAGCAGTCCAGGAGACAGCGCCTTGGAAAAACTGTTTTTT. It translates to CASSPGDSALEKLFF.

V is TRBV30 and J is TRBJ1-2; 10 bases map to TRBD1. Germline CDR1 reads GTSNPN; CDR2 reads SVGIG (reference sequence). This CDR3 contains 15 residues. V dropped 3 bases and J dropped 6; count of bases not matched to a gene: 10. The CDR3 is CAWSAFLTGGNGYTF. In DNA form, the CDR3 reads TGTGCCTGGAGCGCTTTCTTGACAGGGGGCAATGGCTACACCTTC.

The chain carries TRBV18 and TRBJ1-2; D is possibly TRBD1 (5 bases). CDR1 and CDR2 (germline): KGHSH, LQKENI. V was trimmed by 2 bases and J by 8 bases, leaving 12 bases between them. CDR3 length equals 13 residues. In DNA, the CDR3 is TGTGCCAGCTCACCAGCCCTGACAGAAGGCTACACCTTC. It translates to CASSPALTEGYTF.